The 21 T cell receptor beta chains given below trace back to one sample, sequenced in a study of cytomegalovirus exposure and HLA in healthy donors. 60 Vbeta and 13 Jbeta primers were used in PCR. TCRdb keeps only in-frame clones here, not all; method: immunoSEQ multiplex PCR. Of about 98,000 clones in the sample, about 60% were seen once. Sequences were obtained from PBMCs. These receptors were taken from a human donor in good health.

The rearrangement joins TRBV19 to TRBJ1-5; 8 bases line up with TRBD1. CDR1 is LNHDA, CDR2 SQIVND, per germline (reference sequence). Unmatched junction bases numbered 14, after V lost 5 bases and J lost 2 bases. CDR3 size: 18 residues. CDR3 loop: CASSSSSGTGVGNQPQHF. As DNA, the CDR3 is TGTGCCAGTAGTTCATCCTCCGGGACAGGAGTAGGCAATCAGCCCCAGCATTTT.

This clone was seen only once. The chain recombines TRBV6-1 with TRBJ1-4; tentative D call: TRBD1 (5 bases). V was clipped by 4 bases and J by 4 bases, with 19 bases between them. The CDR3 consists of 17 residues. Per germline, CDR1 MNHNS and CDR2 SASEGT. This CDR3 is CASSVRFPGLGNEKLFF. CDR3 DNA: TGTGCCAGCAGTGTACGGTTTCCGGGACTAGGTAATGAAAAACTGTTTTTT.

This clone was counted only a few times. This chain connects TRBV9 to TRBJ2-7; 7 bases are shared with TRBD1. CDR1 is SGDLS and CDR2 is YYNGEE in the germline V gene. The J segment lost 3 bases and the V segment lost 4 bases, leaving 4 bases of the junction unmatched. This CDR3 spans 13 amino acids. The CDR3 nucleotides are TGTGCCAGCAGCCTCCGGACAGGCTACGAGCAGTACTTC. Encoded protein: CASSLRTGYEQYF.

The chain joins TRBV19 to TRBJ2-1; TRBD2 matches at 7 bases. This CDR3 contains 14 residues. Per the germline V gene, CDR1 is LNHDA and CDR2 is SQIVND (reference sequence). Trimming at V came to 1 base and at J to 5 bases, leaving 2 bases not matched to a gene. The CDR3 sequence: CASSIAGGHNEQFF. Here the CDR3 DNA reads TGTGCCAGTAGTATAGCGGGGGGACACAATGAGCAGTTCTTC.

This chain connects TRBV4-1 to TRBJ2-5; D ambiguous. With the DNA end fitting TRBJ2-7 better, the J assignment may be wrong. The CDR3 extends over 16 amino acids. Germline lookup yields CDR1 MGHRA and CDR2 YSYEKL. The CDR3 region is CASSQVFVEEPYEQYF. CDR3 nucleotide sequence: TGCGCCAGCAGCCAAGTGTTCGTCGAAGAACCGTACGAGCAGTACTTC.

The chain links TRBV2 to TRBJ2-5, with D maybe TRBD2 (5 bases). Germline values: CDR1 SNHLY, CDR2 FYNNEI. This CDR3 is built from 12 residues. The V end lost 8 bases, the J end lost 5 bases, and 12 bases lay between the germline ends. This CDR3 is CASGSLGETQYF. The CDR3 DNA sequence: TGTGCCAGCGGGAGTTTGGGGGAGACCCAGTACTTC.

This clone was seen a few times. V gene TRBV28 combines with J gene TRBJ2-5; 13 nucleotides align to TRBD2. Germline assignment: CDR1 MDHEN and CDR2 SYDVKM. The CDR3 has 17 amino acids. The junction had 9 bases not matched to a gene; V was cut back by 4 bases and J by 4 bases. CDR3 loop: CASSSLMWTSGRETQYF. The CDR3 region has the DNA TGTGCCAGCAGTTCCTTGATGTGGACTAGCGGGAGAGAGACCCAGTACTTC.

This chain connects TRBV11-3 to TRBJ2-2; 13 bases agree with TRBD2. The CDR3 runs to 17 residues. Germline trimming cut 5 bases from V and 3 bases from J; bases unmatched to any gene: 6. CDR1 SGHNT and CDR2 YENEEA come from the germline V gene. DNA of the CDR3: TGTGCCAGCAGCCCGGGACTAGCGGGACTGGACACCGGGGAGCTGTTTTTT. Its protein product is CASSPGLAGLDTGELFF.

The chain joins TRBV4-1 to TRBJ2-6; D gene ambiguous. This CDR3 is 16 amino acids long. Deletions cut 1 base from V and 0 bases from J, with 7 bases between. Germline CDR1 MGHRA, CDR2 YSYEKL. The CDR3 nucleotides read TGCGCCAGCAGCCAAGCGCGAGCCTCTGGGGCCAACGTCCTGACTTTC. This codes for CASSQARASGANVLTF.

This rearrangement joins TRBV30 to TRBJ2-6, with unresolved D. The CDR3 contains 12 residues. Germline V gene sequence: CDR1 GTSNPN, CDR2 SVGIG (reference sequence). The ends were cut back, 6 bases at V and 3 bases at J, with 6 bases in the middle. The CDR3 bases are TGTGCCTGTCTCCTTGGGGCCAACGTCCTGACTTTC. Protein product: CACLLGANVLTF.

The rearrangement uses TRBV7-9 and TRBJ2-1; the D gene is possibly TRBD2 (6 bases). Per germline, CDR1 SEHNR and CDR2 FQNEAQ (reference sequence). The CDR3 runs to 13 residues. The germline V and J ends were trimmed by 5 bases and 6 bases, with 11 bases remaining between them. The CDR3 nucleotides read TGTGCCAGCAGCCAAGCGGGTCTCAATGAGCAGTTCTTC. Encoded protein: CASSQAGLNEQFF.

The chain carries TRBV27 and TRBJ2-1, with TRBD2 as a possible D gene (5 bases). The V end was cut by 10 bases, the J end by 2 bases, with 18 bases between. Germline V gives CDR1 MNHEY, CDR2 SMNVEV (reference sequence). This CDR3 has 15 residues. As DNA, the CDR3 is TGTGCCACTACGATGGAGGTCGGCCCCTACAATGAGCAGTTCTTC. Translation: CATTMEVGPYNEQFF.

CDR3 sequence reads: CASIKALEKEQYF. Here the CDR3 DNA reads TGTGCCAGCATCAAAGCCCTCGAAAAAGAGCAGTACTTC. J is TRBJ2-7 and V is TRBV7-9; D remains unclear. The germline CDR1 and CDR2 sequences are SEHNR and FQNEAQ (reference sequence). V was trimmed by 7 bases and J by 7 bases, leaving 17 bases between them. The CDR3 is made up of 13 amino acids.

This clone was detected a few times. CDR3 residues: CASPNRASYEQYF. The CDR3 DNA reads as TGTGCCAGCCCTAACAGGGCCTCCTACGAGCAGTACTTC. The V call is TRBV28, the J call TRBJ2-7; D might be TRBD1 (6 bases). The CDR3 loop spans 13 amino acids. The germline gives CDR1 MDHEN, CDR2 SYDVKM. Trimming pared 8 bases from V and 0 bases from J, leaving 11 bases between.

The CDR3 region is CASRRLQETQYF. CDR3 coding DNA: TGTGCCAGCAGACGACTGCAAGAGACCCAGTACTTC. The chain couples TRBV7-6 to TRBJ2-5; D gene ambiguous. This CDR3 comprises 12 residues. Trimming removed 6 bases at V and 2 bases at J, with 7 bases between. CDR1 is SGHVS, CDR2 FNYEAQ, per germline.

The V gene is TRBV9, the J gene TRBJ2-1, with 16 nucleotides matching TRBD2. Looked up from germline, CDR1 is SGDLS and CDR2 is YYNGEE. V shed 3 bases, J shed 9 bases, and the junction held 12 bases outside the gene matches. CDR3 length: 18 residues. CDR3: CASSAGLAGGNRPPEQFF. The CDR3 DNA reads as TGTGCCAGCAGCGCGGGACTAGCGGGAGGGAATCGGCCCCCTGAGCAGTTCTTC.

Only a few counts were recorded for this clone. The chain joins TRBV15 to TRBJ2-1, with D perhaps TRBD1 (5 bases). The CDR3 is 16 residues long. V was pared by 0 bases and J by 5 bases, with 14 bases between. CDR1 LNHNV and CDR2 YYDKDF come from the germline V gene (reference sequence). CDR3 sequence: CATSREGLETHNEQFF. For the CDR3, the DNA is TGTGCCACCAGCAGAGAGGGGCTAGAAACCCACAATGAGCAGTTCTTC.

This clone has just one count. This chain uses TRBV11-2 with TRBJ2-7; 10 nucleotides agree with TRBD1. Per the germline V gene, CDR1 is SGHAT and CDR2 is FQNNGV. Germline trimming cut 6 bases from V and 3 bases from J; bases unmatched to any gene: 5. The CDR3 length is 14 residues. The DNA for the CDR3 is TGTGCCAGCAGTTACCGGGACAGGGGCTACGAGCAGTACTTC. Translating gives CASSYRDRGYEQYF.

The chain links TRBV5-6 to TRBJ2-3, with D possibly TRBD1 on 5 matching bases. The germline V gene encodes CDR1 SGHDT and CDR2 YYEEEE. Trimming took 1 base from V and 4 from J, leaving 7 bases between them. This CDR3 is built from 13 residues. CDR3 nucleotides: TGTGCCAGCAGCTTGTTCAGGGCAGATACGCAGTATTTT. Its protein product is CASSLFRADTQYF. Full variable domain (rest looked up from reference TRBV5-6 and TRBJ2-3): DAGVTQSPTHLIKTRGQQVTLRCSPKSGHDTVSWYQQALGQGPQFIFQYYEEEERQRGNFPDRFSGHQFPNYSSELNVNALLLGDSALYLCASSLFRADTQYFGPGTRLTVL.

This sequence joins TRBV6-1 and TRBJ2-7; 7 bases are shared with TRBD1. Germline V gene sequence: CDR1 MNHNS, CDR2 SASEGT. The CDR3 runs to 12 residues. J lost 2 bases, V lost 7 bases, and 2 bases had no gene match. The DNA of the CDR3 is TGTGCCAGCAACGGACAGGCCTACGAGCAGTACTTC. Encoded protein: CASNGQAYEQYF.

The V gene is TRBV5-1, the J gene TRBJ2-1, with 8 bases that match TRBD2. Germline CDR1 SGHRS, CDR2 YFSETQ. CDR3 size: 15 residues. The V gene end was trimmed by 3 bases and the J gene end by 1 base; junction bases not matched to a gene: 3. The DNA for the CDR3 is TGCGCCAGCAGCTATAGCGGGGCTTCCTACAATGAGCAGTTCTTC. Its protein product is CASSYSGASYNEQFF. Full variable domain (remainder filled in from reference TRBV5-1 and TRBJ2-1): KAGVTQTPRYLIKTRGQQVTLSCSPISGHRSVSWYQQTPGQGLQFLFEYFSETQRNKGNFPGRFSGRQFSNSRSEMNVSTLELGDSALYLCASSYSGASYNEQFFGPGTRLTVL.